A selection of T cell receptor beta chains follows, all from one sample in a study of T cells in Graves' hyperthyroidism and ophthalmopathy. TCRdb independently ran MiXCR on the multiplex PCR reads; one entry per CDR3 protein. This sample has a few hundred thousand distinct CDR3 sequences; about 45% occur once, and the top ten carry around 8%. Sequencing was performed on peripheral blood or thyroid tissue (not recorded which). These receptors came from a woman younger than 35 with Graves' hyperthyroidism. CDR3s include the opening cysteine and the closing phenylalanine or tryptophan. The D gene is left open where the match is weak. Part of the rows lack a size; the others show once, few, many or a class for expanded clones.

TGTGCCACCAGTGAGACAGGACAGGTCAATCAGCCCCAGCATTTT	CATSETGQVNQPQHF	TRBJ1-5	TRBD1	many	TRBV24-1
TGTGCCAGCAGGGGGACAGGGGCCGACGGAGAGACCCAGTACTTC	CASRGTGADGETQYF	TRBJ2-5	TRBD1	few	TRBV12-3/TRBV12-4
TGTGCCAGCAGTTTAGGTACAATACCCCCTTACGAGCAGTACTTC	CASSLGTIPPYEQYF	TRBJ2-7	NA	many	TRBV12-3/TRBV12-4
TGCAGCGTTTCGGGGACAGGGCGGAGAGATACGCAGTATTTT	CSVSGTGRRDTQYF	TRBJ2-3	TRBD1	many	TRBV29-1
TGTGCCAGCAGCTTACCGGGGGCCTATAATTCACCCCTCCACTTT	CASSLPGAYNSPLHF	TRBJ1-6	NA	NA	TRBV7-9
TGTGCCAGCAGCCACCAAAACACCGGGGAGCCCCAGCATTTT	CASSHQNTGEPQHF	TRBJ1-5	NA	NA	TRBV5-5
TGTGCCAGCAGCGCCAGGGGGGAAGGGGACGAGCAGTACTTC	CASSARGEGDEQYF	TRBJ2-7	NA	NA	TRBV9
TGCAGCCCACGTACAGGGACTAATCAGCCCCAGCATTTT	CSPRTGTNQPQHF	TRBJ1-5	NA	NA	TRBV29-1
TGCAGCGTGGCCGGGAAGGTGCTACGGGCGGTTGATGAGCAGTTCTTC	CSVAGKVLRAVDEQFF	TRBJ2-1	NA	NA	TRBV29-1
TGCAGCAGTGAAGCTACCTACGAGCAGTACTTC	CSSEATYEQYF	TRBJ2-7	NA	NA	TRBV29-1
TGTGCCAGCAGCCCCCCGGGACTAGAGCAGTACTTC	CASSPPGLEQYF	TRBJ2-7	TRBD2	NA	TRBV7-9
TGTGCCACCACTAGCGCAAACACCGGGACCCAGTACTTC	CATTSANTGTQYF	TRBJ2-5	NA	NA	TRBV24-1
TGTGCCAGTAGTAGGTGGAGCACCGGGGAGCTGTTTTTT	CASSRWSTGELFF	TRBJ2-2	NA	NA	TRBV19
TGTGCCAGCAGCGTCAATGACCCCTACGAGCAGTACTTC	CASSVNDPYEQYF	TRBJ2-7	NA	many	TRBV5-5
TGTGCCAGCAGCCATCTCACGGTTCAGGGGGAGACCCAGTACTTC	CASSHLTVQGETQYF	TRBJ2-5	NA	many	TRBV3-1
TGTGCCAGCAGCAGACGGGACAGGGGTTACGAGCATTTT	CASSRRDRGYEHF	TRBJ1-5	TRBD1	NA	TRBV7-8
TGTGCCAGTAGTCGGGTAACCGGGACTCCCAACACCGGGGAGCTGTTTTTT	CASSRVTGTPNTGELFF	TRBJ2-2	NA	few	TRBV19
TGTGCCAGCAGGCCGACAGGGGGCGCAAATGGCTACACCTTC	CASRPTGGANGYTF	TRBJ1-2	TRBD1	NA	TRBV12-3/TRBV12-4
TGTGCCATCAGTGCGAGGGACAGCGTCTACGAGCAGTACTTC	CAISARDSVYEQYF	TRBJ2-7	TRBD1	many	TRBV10-3
TGTGCCACCAGTGACCCACTCCGGGACACTACCCAGTACTTC	CATSDPLRDTTQYF	TRBJ2-5	NA	many	TRBV24-1
TGTGCTAAGCGCAGGGGTCAAGAGACCCAGTACTTC	CAKRRGQETQYF	TRBJ2-5	NA	NA	TRBV10-3
TGTGCCAGCAGCCCCCCTAGCGGGAGGAGTTACGAGCAGTACTTC	CASSPPSGRSYEQYF	TRBJ2-7	TRBD2	many	TRBV7-2